Listed here is a single T cell receptor beta chain. This receptor's antigen is unknown. Base qualities were left out, and no much larger clone turns up one base away. The immunoSEQ Assay was used to sequence TCRbeta CDR3 regions. After extraction, genomic DNA underwent amplification by bias-controlled multiplex PCR, followed by high-throughput sequencing. Processing in the source paper ran as follows. To quantify the absolute abundance of every unique TCRbeta CDR3 region, sequences were collapsed and filtered. T cell fraction was estimated by normalizing TCRbeta template counts to usable DNA, which was measured by amplifying reference genes present in all nucleated cells. Repertoire TCRs were annotated as SARS-CoV-2-specific when V gene, CDR3 amino acid sequence and J gene were exactly matched to a known reactive TCR set. The reference SARS-CoV-2 TCR set was obtained from MIRA and was filtered for enrichment in COVID-19-positive ImmuneCODE repertoires, whereby public or cross-reactive TCRs were removed. Based on the MIRA antigens, annotated TCRs were further analysed at the level of specific ORF or position within ORF. Breadth was defined as annotated unique rearrangements over total unique productive rearrangements; depth was the summed frequency of those rearrangements. Two-sided Wilcoxon rank-sum tests were used to compare TCR breadth between groups. The table comes from immuneACCESS by way of TCRdb, which keeps in-frame sequences with V and J called. Part of the clones is missing from these tables; in studies checked, under half for an unresolved V gene and the rest for unknown reasons. The V and J calls and the clone size are those of that table, but D and trimming were determined from the DNA. The sample yields roughly 350,000 clones; around nine tenths were counted once. The ten largest clonotypes hold roughly 10% of the sample.

The treatment or condition label, read with the paper, signifies: around 19 received Ad26.COV2.S at low or high dose, single or two shots; about 5 received placebo; per-sample allocation not given. For vaccine and placebo recipients, repertoires were sequenced using samples collected on day 63 after the first injection. Cohort 1b enrolled some 25 adults aged 18-55 years at a single site in Boston, USA, between 29 July and 7 August 2020. Ad26.COV2.S was a replication-incompetent adenovirus type 26 vector that expressed a prefusion-stabilized SARS-CoV-2 spike protein derived from the original Wuhan strain. This entry is derived from a study of Ad26.COV2.S vaccination and SARS-CoV-2 variants (dated by TCRdb to the early 2020s). Study-wide context: Vaccine-arm donors were drawn from COV1001, a multicentre, randomized, double-blind, placebo-controlled phase I-IIa trial of Ad26.COV2.S in healthy adults. The specificity and breadth of SARS-CoV-2-reactive T cell receptors after Ad26.COV2.S vaccination were assessed by TCRbeta repertoire sequencing. Blinding of investigators to trial group allocation was maintained during experiments and outcome assessment. Ad26.COV2.S was given intramuscularly at 5x10^10 or 1x10^11 viral particles, as a single shot or as two shots 56 days apart. Participants in the trial were split at random into five groups of five each, receiving low-dose or high-dose Ad26.COV2.S once or twice, or else placebo on both occasions. A total of some 30 samples were included in the TCR-sequenced set, comprising around 19 Ad26.COV2.S vaccine recipients, 5 placebo recipients and 8 SARS-CoV-2 convalescent individuals.

Paper-wide results and their limitations: Non-spike TCR breadth was comparable between vaccine and placebo recipients, consistent with the vaccine containing only spike. The authors noted that the TCR breadth and depth analyses may have underestimated total T cell responses. The study was not powered for comparison of responses between vaccine doses or regimens. Spike-specific TCR breadth was higher in Ad26.COV2.S recipients than in placebo recipients (P = 0.0014). After vaccination, spike-specific CD8+ and CD4+ T cell responses were reported to show substantial breadth.

From the germline V gene (reference sequence), CDR1 is GTSNPN and CDR2 is SVGIG. Taken from cysteine to phenylalanine, the CDR3 has 12 residues. Only the CDR3 region is kept as DNA, spanning 36 bases read in frame from base 1. V is cut back by 7 bases and J by 3 bases, with 4 bases in the junction unmatched. The clonotype comes from a person between 18 and 59 years old who received the Ad26.COV2.S COVID-19 vaccine or a placebo. The sample consisted of peripheral blood, taken in a trial of Ad26.COV2.S vaccine versus placebo. The sequence is built from TRBV30 and TRBJ2-3; a stretch of 7 junction bases matches TRBD1. The CDR3 is CALTGSTDTQYF. The DNA sequence follows: TGTGCCTTGACAGGGAGTACAGATACGCAGTATTTT.